These T cell receptor beta chains were read from a single sample in a study of regulatory T cells in long-lasting Graves disease. TCRdb ran MiXCR on the multiplex PCR reads and lists one entry per CDR3 protein. There are around 500,000 distinct CDR3 sequences in the sample; about 16% occur only once, and 25% lies in the top ten. Separately, the same data were catalogued under a study of T cells in Graves' hyperthyroidism and ophthalmopathy.

Material: peripheral blood mononuclear cells (PBMCs), obtained at new diagnosis, from a patient treated with antithyroid drugs. The receptor source for this set is a middle-aged woman with Graves disease. Both conserved end residues are part of each CDR3. Only some rows state a clone size, as once, few, many or a class for expanded clones.

clone_size,v_call,cdr3_length,j_call,cdr3_aa
many,TRBV10-3,13,TRBJ1-1,CAISESGQGEAFF
many,TRBV2,12,TRBJ2-5,CASGSQGETQYF
many,TRBV11-3,17,TRBJ2-1,CASSLDPQGTSYNEQFF
many,TRBV2,17,TRBJ1-1,CASRAQTGTPMNTEAFF
.,TRBV5-1,13,TRBJ2-5,CASSWGPNGDQYF
many,TRBV12-3/TRBV12-4,15,TRBJ1-4,CASSLNRVLGEKLFF
.,TRBV19,15,TRBJ1-5,CASSPDRAGNQPQHF
many,TRBV20-1,15,TRBJ2-1,CSARSSGGANNEQFF
many,TRBV7-2,12,TRBJ2-7,CASSLDINEQYF
few,TRBV28,14,TRBJ2-7,CASSPNFDFYGQYF
many,TRBV7-2,15,TRBJ1-2,CASSLWTEPSYGYTF
many,TRBV12-3/TRBV12-4,12,TRBJ2-1,CASSPTSLRQFF
many,TRBV11-3,15,TRBJ2-7,CASSQGLAPTYEQYF
many,TRBV2,13,TRBJ2-7,CASSRDTSYEQYF
.,TRBV11-2,13,TRBJ2-2,CASSLEPGGELFF
few,TRBV19,15,TRBJ1-1,CASSTPTGSDTEAFF
.,TRBV28,13,TRBJ1-5,CASGFPGVVSQHF
.,TRBV19,12,TRBJ2-2,CATLRGTGELFF
many,TRBV11-2,14,TRBJ2-7,CASSIAGGSYEQYF
many,TRBV20-1,13,TRBJ2-1,CSAREGLPGEQFF
many,TRBV12-3/TRBV12-4,14,TRBJ2-7,CASSLRGDRYEQYF
.,TRBV20-1,14,TRBJ2-5,CSAWKSGRQETQYF
many,TRBV20-1,16,TRBJ2-5,CSARKGTSDSQETQYF
.,TRBV30,14,TRBJ2-1,CAWEDRTLHNEQFF
.,TRBV7-6,13,TRBJ2-5,CASSLAPKETQYF
.,TRBV20-1,16,TRBJ1-1,CSAPDTLTGSATEAFF
many,TRBV12-3/TRBV12-4,14,TRBJ1-4,CASRGTGFNEKLFF
many,TRBV2,13,TRBJ2-7,CASSPTGYGEQYF
few,TRBV20-1,13,TRBJ2-5,CSAPGLAKETQYF
.,TRBV3-1,13,.,CASSRGTTGTQYF
.,TRBV19,14,TRBJ2-1,CASRRRADLRGQFF
.,TRBV7-2,20,TRBJ1-3,CASSLGGGRRGIHSGNTIYF
.,TRBV10-3,13,TRBJ2-7,CAIRGLTGSEQYF
many,TRBV6-2/TRBV6-3,13,TRBJ1-1,CASSALHDTEAFF
.,TRBV5-6,17,TRBJ1-1,CASSPTGTGGPVAEAFF
few,TRBV29-1,14,TRBJ1-1,CSVVAGFEGTEAFF
.,TRBV12-5,15,TRBJ1-2,CASGLVRDRDYGYTF
many,TRBV27,15,TRBJ1-1,CASSLLGNTNTEAFF
.,TRBV7-9,15,TRBJ1-1,CASSSSYGANTEAFF
.,TRBV20-1,16,TRBJ2-7,CSARGTSIGKNYEQYF
many,TRBV6-1,12,TRBJ1-4,CATSAAGEKLFF
few,TRBV6-2/TRBV6-3,14,TRBJ1-2,CASSYSGDTYGYTF
many,TRBV12-3/TRBV12-4,15,TRBJ1-1,CASSPWTGMNTEAFF
many,TRBV11-2,14,TRBJ2-6,CASSLEWGANVLTF
many,TRBV20-1,14,TRBJ1-4,CSAPLGQGDEKLFF
.,TRBV3-1,14,TRBJ1-3,CASSQDRPRNTIYF
.,TRBV19,13,TRBJ1-2,CASSMTVNYGYTF
many,TRBV5-1,15,TRBJ1-2,CASSDQDRGNYGYTF
many,TRBV18,15,TRBJ1-1,CASSPTRGEGTEAFF
many,TRBV2,14,TRBJ2-7,CASSGGLADYEQYF
many,TRBV20-1,12,TRBJ2-5,CSVDRPGETQYF